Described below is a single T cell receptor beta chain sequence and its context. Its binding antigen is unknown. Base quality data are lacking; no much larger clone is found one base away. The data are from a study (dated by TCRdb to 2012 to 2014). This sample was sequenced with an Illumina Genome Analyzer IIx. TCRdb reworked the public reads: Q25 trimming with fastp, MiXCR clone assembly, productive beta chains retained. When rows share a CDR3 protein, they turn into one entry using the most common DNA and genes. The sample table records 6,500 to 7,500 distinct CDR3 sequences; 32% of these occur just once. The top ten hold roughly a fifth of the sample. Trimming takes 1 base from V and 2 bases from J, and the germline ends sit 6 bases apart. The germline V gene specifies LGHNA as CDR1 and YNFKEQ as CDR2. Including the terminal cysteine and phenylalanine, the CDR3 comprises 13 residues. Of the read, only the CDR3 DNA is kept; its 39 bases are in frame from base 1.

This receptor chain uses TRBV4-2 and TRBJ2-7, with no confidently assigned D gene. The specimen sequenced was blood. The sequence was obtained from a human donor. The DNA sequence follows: TGTGCCAGCAGCCAAGCCTGGACCTACGAGCAGTACTTC. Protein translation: CASSQAWTYEQYF.